This TCR beta chain was obtained from a study of response to subunit inactivated influenza vaccine. Notes on the study in general: Authors suggested each seasonal influenza vaccination recruits few new T cells.

A single record per CDR3 protein comes from TCRdb applying MiXCR to the RT-PCR reads. The sample yields about 700,000 distinct CDR3 sequences, around 14% seen once. About this clonotype itself: Antigen specificity is unknown.

The CDR3 is made up of 14 amino acids. In germline, CDR1 is SGHTA, CDR2 FQGNSA. V was pared by 5 bases and J by 3 bases, with 14 bases between. The clonotype originates from a man in his forties or fifties who received an inactivated influenza vaccine. The chain recombines TRBV7-2 with TRBJ2-7; possibly TRBD1 for D (5 bases). This specimen was PBMCs from blood, taken roughly 2 weeks before vaccination. In DNA, the CDR3 is TGTGCCAGCAGCCCAACGACAGTCTTCTACGAGCAGTACTTC. It codes for CASSPTTVFYEQYF.